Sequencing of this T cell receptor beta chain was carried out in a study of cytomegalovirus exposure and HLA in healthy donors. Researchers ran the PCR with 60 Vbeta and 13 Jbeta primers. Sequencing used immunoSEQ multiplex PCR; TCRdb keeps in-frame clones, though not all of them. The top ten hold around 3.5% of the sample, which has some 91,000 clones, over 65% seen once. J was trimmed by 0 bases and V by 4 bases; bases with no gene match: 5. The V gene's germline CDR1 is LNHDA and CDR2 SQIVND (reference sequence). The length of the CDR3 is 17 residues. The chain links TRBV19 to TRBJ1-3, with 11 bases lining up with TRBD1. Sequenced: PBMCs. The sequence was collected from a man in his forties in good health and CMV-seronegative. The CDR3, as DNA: TGTGCCAGTAGTACGACGGGACAGGGGGTCTCTGGAAACACCATATATTTT. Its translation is CASSTTGQGVSGNTIYF.